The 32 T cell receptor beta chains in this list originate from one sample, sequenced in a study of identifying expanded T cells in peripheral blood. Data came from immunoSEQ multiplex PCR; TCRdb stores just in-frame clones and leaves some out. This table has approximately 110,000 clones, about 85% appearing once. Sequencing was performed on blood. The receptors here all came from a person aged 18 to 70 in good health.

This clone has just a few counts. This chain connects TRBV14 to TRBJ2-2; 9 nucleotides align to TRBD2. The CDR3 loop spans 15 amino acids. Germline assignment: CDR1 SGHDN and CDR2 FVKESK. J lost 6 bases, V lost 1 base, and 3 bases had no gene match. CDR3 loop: CASSQALAGSGELFF. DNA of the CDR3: TGTGCCAGCAGCCAAGCCCTAGCGGGGTCCGGGGAGCTGTTTTTT.

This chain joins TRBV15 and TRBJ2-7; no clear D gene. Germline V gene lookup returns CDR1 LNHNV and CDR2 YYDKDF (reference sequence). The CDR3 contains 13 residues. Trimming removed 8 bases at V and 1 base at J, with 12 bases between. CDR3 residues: CATAAERSYEQYF. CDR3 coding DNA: TGTGCCACCGCGGCGGAGAGGTCCTACGAGCAGTACTTC.

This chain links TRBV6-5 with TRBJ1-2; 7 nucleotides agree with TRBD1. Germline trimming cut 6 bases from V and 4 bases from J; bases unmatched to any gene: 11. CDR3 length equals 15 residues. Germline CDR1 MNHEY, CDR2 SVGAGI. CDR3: CASRRTGVDSYGYTF. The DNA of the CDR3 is TGTGCCAGCAGAAGGACAGGCGTCGATTCCTATGGCTACACCTTC.

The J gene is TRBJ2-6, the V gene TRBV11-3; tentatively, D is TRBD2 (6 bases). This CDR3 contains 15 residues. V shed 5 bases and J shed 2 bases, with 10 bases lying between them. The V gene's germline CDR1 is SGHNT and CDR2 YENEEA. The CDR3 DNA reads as TGTGCCAGCAGCCCCACGGGGGCTGGGGCCAACGTCCTGACTTTC. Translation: CASSPTGAGANVLTF.

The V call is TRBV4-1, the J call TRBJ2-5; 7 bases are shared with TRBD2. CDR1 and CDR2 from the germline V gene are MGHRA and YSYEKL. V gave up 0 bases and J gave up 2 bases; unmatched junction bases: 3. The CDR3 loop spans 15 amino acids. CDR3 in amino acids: CASSQDGAGQETQYF. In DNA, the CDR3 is TGCGCCAGCAGCCAAGATGGAGCGGGGCAAGAGACCCAGTACTTC.

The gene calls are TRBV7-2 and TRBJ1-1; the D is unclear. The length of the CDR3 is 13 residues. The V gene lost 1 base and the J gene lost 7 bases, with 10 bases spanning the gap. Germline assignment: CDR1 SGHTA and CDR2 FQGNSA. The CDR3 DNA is TGTGCCAGCAGCTTAGGGCAGATTAATGAAGCTTTCTTT. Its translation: CASSLGQINEAFF.

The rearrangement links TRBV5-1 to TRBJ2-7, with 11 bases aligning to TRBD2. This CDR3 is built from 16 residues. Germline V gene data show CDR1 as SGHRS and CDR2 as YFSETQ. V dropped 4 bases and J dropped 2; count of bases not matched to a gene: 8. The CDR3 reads CASSPPGTSGTYEQYF. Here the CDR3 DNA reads TGCGCCAGCAGCCCCCCGGGGACTAGCGGCACCTACGAGCAGTACTTC.

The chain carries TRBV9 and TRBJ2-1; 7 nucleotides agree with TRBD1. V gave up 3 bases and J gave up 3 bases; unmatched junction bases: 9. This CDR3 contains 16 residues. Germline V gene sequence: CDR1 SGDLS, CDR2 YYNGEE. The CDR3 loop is CASSASTGDSYNEQFF. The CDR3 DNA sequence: TGTGCCAGCAGCGCCAGTACAGGGGACAGCTACAATGAGCAGTTCTTC.

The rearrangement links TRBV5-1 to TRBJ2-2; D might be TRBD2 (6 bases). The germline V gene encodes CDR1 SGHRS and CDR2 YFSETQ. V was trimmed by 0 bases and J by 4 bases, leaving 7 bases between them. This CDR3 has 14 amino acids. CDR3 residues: CASSLGEATGELFF. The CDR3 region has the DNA TGCGCCAGCAGCTTGGGGGAGGCCACCGGGGAGCTGTTTTTT.

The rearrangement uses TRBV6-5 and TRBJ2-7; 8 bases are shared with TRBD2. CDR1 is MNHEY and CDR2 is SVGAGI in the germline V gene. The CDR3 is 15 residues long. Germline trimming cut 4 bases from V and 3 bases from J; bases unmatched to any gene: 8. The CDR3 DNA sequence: TGTGCCAGCAGTTCCCAGACTAGCGACCACTACGAGCAGTACTTC. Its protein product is CASSSQTSDHYEQYF.

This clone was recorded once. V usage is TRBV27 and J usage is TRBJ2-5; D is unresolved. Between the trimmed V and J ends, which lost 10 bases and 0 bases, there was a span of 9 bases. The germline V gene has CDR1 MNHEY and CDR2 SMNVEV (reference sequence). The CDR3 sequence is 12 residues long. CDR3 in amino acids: CATKTDQETQYF. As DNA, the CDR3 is TGTGCCACCAAGACGGACCAAGAGACCCAGTACTTC.

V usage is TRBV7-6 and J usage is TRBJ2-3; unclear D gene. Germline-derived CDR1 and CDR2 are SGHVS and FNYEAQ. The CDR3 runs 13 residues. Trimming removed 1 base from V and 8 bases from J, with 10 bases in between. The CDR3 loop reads CASSLEVEATQYF. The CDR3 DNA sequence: TGTGCCAGCAGCTTAGAGGTAGAGGCTACGCAGTATTTT. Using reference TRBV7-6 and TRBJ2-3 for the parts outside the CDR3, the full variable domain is GAGVSQSPRYKVTKRGQDVALRCDPISGHVSLYWYRQALGQGPEFLTYFNYEAQQDKSGLPNDRFSAERPEGSISTLTIQRTEQRDSAMYRCASSLEVEATQYFGPGTRLTVL.

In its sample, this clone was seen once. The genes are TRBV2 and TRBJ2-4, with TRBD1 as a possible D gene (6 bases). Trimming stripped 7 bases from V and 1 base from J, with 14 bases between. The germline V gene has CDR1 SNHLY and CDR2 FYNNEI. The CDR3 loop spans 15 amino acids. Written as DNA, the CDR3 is TGTGCCAGCACCGAAGTGGGGGCGGCCAAAAACATTCAGTACTTC. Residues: CASTEVGAAKNIQYF.

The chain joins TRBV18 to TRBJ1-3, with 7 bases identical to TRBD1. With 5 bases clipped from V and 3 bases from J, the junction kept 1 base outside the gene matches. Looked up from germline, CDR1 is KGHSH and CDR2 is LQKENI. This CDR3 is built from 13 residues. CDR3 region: CASSGDSGNTIYF. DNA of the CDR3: TGTGCCAGCTCAGGGGACAGTGGAAACACCATATATTTT.

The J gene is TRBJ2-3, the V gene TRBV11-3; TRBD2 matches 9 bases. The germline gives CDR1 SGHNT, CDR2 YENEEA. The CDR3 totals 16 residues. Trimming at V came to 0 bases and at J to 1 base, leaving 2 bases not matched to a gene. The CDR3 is CASSLDGGRGTDTQYF. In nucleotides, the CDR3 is TGTGCCAGCAGCTTAGACGGCGGGAGGGGCACAGATACGCAGTATTTT.

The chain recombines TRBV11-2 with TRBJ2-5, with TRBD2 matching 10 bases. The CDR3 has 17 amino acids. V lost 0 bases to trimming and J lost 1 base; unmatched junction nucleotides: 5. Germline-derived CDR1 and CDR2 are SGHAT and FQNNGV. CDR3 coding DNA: TGTGCCAGCAGCTTAGATCTAGCGGGAGCACTCCAAGAGACCCAGTACTTC. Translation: CASSLDLAGALQETQYF.

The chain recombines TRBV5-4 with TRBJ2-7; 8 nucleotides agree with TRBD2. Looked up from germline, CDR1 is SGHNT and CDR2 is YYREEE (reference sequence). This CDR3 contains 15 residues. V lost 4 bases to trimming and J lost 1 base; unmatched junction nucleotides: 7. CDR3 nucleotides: TGTGCCAGCAGCCCAGCTAGCGGGCAATCCTACGAGCAGTACTTC. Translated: CASSPASGQSYEQYF.

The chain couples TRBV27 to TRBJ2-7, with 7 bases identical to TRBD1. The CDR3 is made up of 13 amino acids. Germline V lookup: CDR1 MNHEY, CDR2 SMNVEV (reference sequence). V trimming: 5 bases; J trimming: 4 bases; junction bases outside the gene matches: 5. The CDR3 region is CASSVYRGYEQYF. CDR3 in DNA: TGTGCCAGCAGTGTTTACAGGGGATACGAGCAGTACTTC.

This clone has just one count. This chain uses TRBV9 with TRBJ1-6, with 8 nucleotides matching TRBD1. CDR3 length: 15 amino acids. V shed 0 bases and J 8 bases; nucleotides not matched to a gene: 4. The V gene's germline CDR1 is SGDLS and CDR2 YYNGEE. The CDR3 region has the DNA TGTGCCAGCAGCGTAGTTGGACAGGGTGATTCACCCCTCCACTTT. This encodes CASSVVGQGDSPLHF.

Here the CDR3 reads CASSRGRGETQYF. In DNA, the CDR3 is TGTGCCAGCAGTCGGGGGCGCGGGGAGACCCAGTACTTC. The chain carries TRBV6-4 and TRBJ2-5; D could derive from TRBD1 or TRBD2 (6 bases each). Germline lookup yields CDR1 MRHNA and CDR2 SNTAGT. The CDR3 is 13 amino acids. The V gene lost 5 bases and the J gene lost 5 bases, with 12 bases spanning the gap.

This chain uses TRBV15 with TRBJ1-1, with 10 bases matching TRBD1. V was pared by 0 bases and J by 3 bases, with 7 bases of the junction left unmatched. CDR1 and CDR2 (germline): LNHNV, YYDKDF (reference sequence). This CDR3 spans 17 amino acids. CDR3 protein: CATSRDRTGGWDTEAFF. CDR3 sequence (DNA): TGTGCCACCAGCAGAGACCGGACAGGGGGTTGGGACACTGAAGCTTTCTTT. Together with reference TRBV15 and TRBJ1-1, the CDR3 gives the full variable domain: DAMVIQNPRYQVTQFGKPVTLSCSQTLNHNVMYWYQQKSSQAPKLLFHYYDKDFNNEADTPDNFQSRRPNTSFCFLDIRSPGLGDTAMYLCATSRDRTGGWDTEAFFGQGTRLTVV.

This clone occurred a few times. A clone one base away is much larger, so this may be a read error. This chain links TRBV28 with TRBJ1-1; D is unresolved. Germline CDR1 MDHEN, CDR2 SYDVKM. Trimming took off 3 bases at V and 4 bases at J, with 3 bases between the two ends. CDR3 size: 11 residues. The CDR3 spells CASSFSTEAFF. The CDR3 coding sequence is TGTGCCAGCAGTTTTAGCACTGAAGCTTTCTTT.

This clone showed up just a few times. CDR3 coding DNA: TGTGCCAGCAGCCAAGACCAAGCGGGATTTAACTACGAGCAGTACTTC. This translates into CASSQDQAGFNYEQYF. The rearrangement joins TRBV4-2 to TRBJ2-7, with 7 nucleotides matching TRBD2. The V and J ends lost 0 bases and 3 bases, in that order; junction bases with no gene match: 8. CDR1 and CDR2 from the germline V gene are LGHNA and YNFKEQ. This CDR3 region has 16 residues.

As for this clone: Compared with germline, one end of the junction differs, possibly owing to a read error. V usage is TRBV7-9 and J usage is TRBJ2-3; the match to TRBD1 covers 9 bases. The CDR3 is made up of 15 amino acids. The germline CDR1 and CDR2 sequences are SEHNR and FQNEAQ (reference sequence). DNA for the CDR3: TGTGCCAGCAGCTCCACCGGGACAGGGACAGCTACGCAGTATTTT. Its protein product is CASSSTGTGTATQYF.

CDR3 coding DNA: TGTGCCAGCAGCCCCCGCAGGGTCCAAGAGACCCAGTACTTC. Protein product: CASSPRRVQETQYF. The chain couples TRBV7-9 to TRBJ2-5, with a tentative D call TRBD1 (5 bases). The CDR3 is made up of 14 amino acids. Trimming left V 5 bases short and J 1 base short, with 11 bases between. Germline V gene lookup returns CDR1 SEHNR and CDR2 FQNEAQ (reference sequence).

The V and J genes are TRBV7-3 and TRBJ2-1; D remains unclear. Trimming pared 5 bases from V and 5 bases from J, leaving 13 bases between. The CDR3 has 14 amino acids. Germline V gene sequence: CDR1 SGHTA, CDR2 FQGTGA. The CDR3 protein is CASSTGPNHNEQFF. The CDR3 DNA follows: TGTGCCAGCAGCACCGGGCCAAACCACAATGAGCAGTTCTTC.

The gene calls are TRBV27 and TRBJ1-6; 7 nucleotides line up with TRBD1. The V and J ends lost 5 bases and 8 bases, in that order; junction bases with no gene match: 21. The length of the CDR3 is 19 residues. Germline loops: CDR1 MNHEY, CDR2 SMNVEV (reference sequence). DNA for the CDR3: TGTGCCAGCAGTAAATTTTGGTCGCAGGGGGGACAGACACATTCACCCCTCCACTTT. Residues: CASSKFWSQGGQTHSPLHF.

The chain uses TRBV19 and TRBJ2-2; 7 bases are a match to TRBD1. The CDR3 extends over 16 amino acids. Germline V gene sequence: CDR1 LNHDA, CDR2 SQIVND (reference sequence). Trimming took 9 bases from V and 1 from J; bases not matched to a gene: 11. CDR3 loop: CASLTGDRMNTGELFF. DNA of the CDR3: TGTGCCAGCCTAACAGGGGACAGAATGAACACCGGGGAGCTGTTTTTT. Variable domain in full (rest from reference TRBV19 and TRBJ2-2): DGGITQSPKYLFRKEGQNVTLSCEQNLNHDAMYWYRQDPGQGLRLIYYSQIVNDFQKGDIAEGYSVSREKKESFPLTVTSAQKNPTAFYLCASLTGDRMNTGELFFGEGSRLTVL.

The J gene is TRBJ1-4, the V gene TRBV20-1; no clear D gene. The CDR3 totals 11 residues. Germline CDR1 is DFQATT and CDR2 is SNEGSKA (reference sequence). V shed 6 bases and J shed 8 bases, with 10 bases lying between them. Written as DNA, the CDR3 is TGCAGTGCGTCGGTGGACGAAAAACTGTTTTTT. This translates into CSASVDEKLFF.

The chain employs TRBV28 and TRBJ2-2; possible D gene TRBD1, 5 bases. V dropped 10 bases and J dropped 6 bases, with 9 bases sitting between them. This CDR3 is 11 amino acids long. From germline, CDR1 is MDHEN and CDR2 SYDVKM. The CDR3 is CATEGAGELFF. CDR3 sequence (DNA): TGTGCCACCGAAGGGGCCGGGGAGCTGTTTTTT.

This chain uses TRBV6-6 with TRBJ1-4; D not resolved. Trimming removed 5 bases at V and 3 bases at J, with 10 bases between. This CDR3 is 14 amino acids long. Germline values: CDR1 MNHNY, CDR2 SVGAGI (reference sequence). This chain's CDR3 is CASSSRVANEKLFF. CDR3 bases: TGTGCCAGCAGTAGTAGGGTGGCTAATGAAAAACTGTTTTTT.

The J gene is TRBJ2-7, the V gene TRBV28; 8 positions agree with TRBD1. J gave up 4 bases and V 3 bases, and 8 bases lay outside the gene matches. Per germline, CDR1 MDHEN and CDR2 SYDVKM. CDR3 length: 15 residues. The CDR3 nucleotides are TGTGCCAGCAGTTTGCCCGGGACAGGATCATACGAGCAGTACTTC. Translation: CASSLPGTGSYEQYF.